These 29 T cell receptor beta chains originate from one sample sequenced in a study of T-cell reconstitution after alpha-beta-depleted transplantation in children. The library targeted TCRbeta and was prepared with unique molecular identifiers. From the PCR reads, TCRdb called clonotypes with MiXCR, one entry per CDR3 protein. The sample shows almost 500,000 distinct CDR3 sequences, about 11% of them seen only once. The sequences come from PBMCs, collected before TCRalphabeta/CD19-depleted stem cell transplant. Receptor source: a child aged 2 to 10 with inherited bone marrow failure, due to receive a stem cell transplant.

This clonotype was seen ten or more times. The genes are TRBV28 and TRBJ2-2, with 7 bases identical to TRBD2. The CDR3 length is 16 residues. Germline CDR1 is MDHEN and CDR2 is SYDVKM. V lost 6 bases and J lost 3; bases outside the gene matches: 10. CDR3 nucleotides: TGTGCCAGCAGCACCCCCCTAGCGGATTACACCGGGGAGCTGTTTTTT. Amino acid sequence: CASSTPLADYTGELFF. Filled out from reference TRBV28 and TRBJ2-2, the complete variable domain reads DVKVTQSSRYLVKRTGEKVFLECVQDMDHENMFWYRQDPGLGLRLIYFSYDVKMKEKGDIPEGYSVSREKKERFSLILESASTNQTSMYLCASSTPLADYTGELFFGEGSRLTVL.

The chain is built from TRBV29-1 and TRBJ2-1; D perhaps matches TRBD2 (5 bases). The CDR3 contains 18 residues. CDR1 and CDR2 from the germline V gene are SQVTM and ANQGSEA. Trimming removed 0 bases from V and 0 bases from J, with 18 bases in between. CDR3 in DNA: TGCAGCGTTGAAGATCGCGGGTCGAGGAGTATCTCCTACAATGAGCAGTTCTTC. Translated: CSVEDRGSRSISYNEQFF.

This clonotype was picked up many times. V is TRBV7-9 and J is TRBJ2-3; a possible D gene is TRBD1 (5 bases). The CDR3 contains 15 residues. Germline CDR1 is SEHNR and CDR2 is FQNEAQ (reference sequence). V lost 5 bases to trimming and J lost 2 bases, with 14 bases between them. The CDR3 protein is CASSRDSELTDTQYF. In nucleotides, the CDR3 is TGTGCCAGCAGCAGAGACAGCGAGCTCACAGATACGCAGTATTTT.

This clonotype appeared a few times. The rearrangement uses TRBV20-1 and TRBJ2-5, with D maybe TRBD1 (7 bases). V was cut by 2 bases and J by 5 bases, with 9 bases left in between. The CDR3 sequence is 12 residues long. Germline assignment: CDR1 DFQATT and CDR2 SNEGSKA (reference sequence). The CDR3 sequence: CSARSGGETQYF. The CDR3 DNA reads as TGCAGTGCTAGATCAGGGGGGGAGACCCAGTACTTC.

This clonotype has a count of ten or more. This chain uses TRBV12-3 or TRBV12-4 with TRBJ2-4; possible D gene TRBD2, 6 bases. The CDR3 covers 15 residues. V was clipped by 5 bases and J by 1 base, with 12 bases between them. The chain's CDR3 is CASSPRREAKNIQYF. The CDR3 region has the DNA TGTGCCAGCAGTCCCCGGAGGGAGGCCAAAAACATTCAGTACTTC.

This clonotype was counted at least ten times. This sequence joins TRBV3-1 and TRBJ2-1; 8 bases match TRBD2. This CDR3 comprises 17 residues. V shed 2 bases, J shed 3 bases, and the junction held 9 bases outside the gene matches. Per germline, CDR1 LGHDT and CDR2 YNNKEL (reference sequence). The CDR3 reads CASSQPYGRARYNEQFF. DNA of the CDR3: TGTGCCAGCAGCCAACCCTACGGGAGGGCCCGCTACAATGAGCAGTTCTTC.

Ten or more counts support this clonotype. CDR3 residues: CASSTGTTSASEQYF. CDR3 DNA: TGTGCCAGCAGCACCGGGACGACTAGCGCTTCCGAGCAGTACTTC. The gene calls are TRBV7-9 and TRBJ2-7, with 8 bases matching TRBD2. V lost 5 bases, J lost 6 bases, and 12 bases stayed unmatched. The CDR3 length is 15 residues. Germline loops: CDR1 SEHNR, CDR2 FQNEAQ (reference sequence).

V gene TRBV20-1 combines with J gene TRBJ2-5, with D perhaps matching TRBD1 (5 bases). CDR1 is DFQATT and CDR2 is SNEGSKA in the germline V gene (reference sequence). V gave up 5 bases and J gave up 3 bases, with 16 bases separating them. CDR3 size: 14 residues. The CDR3 reads CSADYWGIKETQYF. The CDR3, as DNA: TGCAGTGCTGATTACTGGGGCATAAAAGAGACCCAGTACTTC.

A remark on this clonotype: One end of the junction fails to match germline, which may point to a read error. This chain links TRBV7-2 with TRBJ2-7; no reliable D call. Germline V gives CDR1 SGHTA, CDR2 FQGNSA. The CDR3 loop spans 12 amino acids. CDR3 residues: CASSLGFYDQYF. The CDR3 bases are TGTGCCAGCAGCTTGGGATTTTACGACCAGTACTTC.

Only one count was recorded for this clonotype. A much larger clone differs from this one at a single base, so this may be a read error. This chain uses TRBV7-2 with TRBJ2-3, with TRBD2 matching over 11 bases. Germline trimming cut 4 bases from V and 2 bases from J; bases unmatched to any gene: 8. CDR1 is SGHTA, CDR2 FQGNSA, per germline. This CDR3 comprises 17 residues. The CDR3 loop is CASSYKTSGANTDTQYF. The CDR3 nucleotides are TGTGCCAGCAGCTACAAGACTAGCGGGGCTAACACAGATACGCAGTATTTT.

This clonotype was seen at least ten times. This chain uses TRBV6-1 with TRBJ1-5; D uncertain. V lost 3 bases and J 2 bases, leaving 11 bases between the germline ends. Germline V gene data show CDR1 as MNHNS and CDR2 as SASEGT. CDR3 length: 15 residues. CDR3 nucleotide sequence: TGTGCCAGCAGTGACTGGGTAGAAGGCAATCAGCCCCAGCATTTT. Protein product: CASSDWVEGNQPQHF.

This clonotype was recorded only once. A much bigger clone sits one base away, suggesting this may be a read error. The chain joins TRBV29-1 to TRBJ2-7; D uncertain. Germline V CDR1 and CDR2: SQVTM, ANQGSEA. This CDR3 is 13 amino acids long. Trimming removed 1 base from V and 2 bases from J, with 9 bases in between. The CDR3 coding sequence is TGCAGCGTTGAAGTTTGGGCTACCTACGAGCAGTACTTC. Amino acid sequence: CSVEVWATYEQYF.

This clonotype was recorded a few times. The rearrangement uses TRBV4-3 and TRBJ2-7, with D possibly TRBD1 on 6 matching bases. Germline loops: CDR1 LGHNA, CDR2 YSLEER. CDR3 size: 16 residues. V was cut by 0 bases and J by 2 bases, with 14 bases left in between. The DNA of the CDR3 is TGCGCCAGCAGCCAAGAAGTTTCGACAGGCCCCTACGAGCAGTACTTC. Translated, it gives CASSQEVSTGPYEQYF.

This clonotype showed up just a few times. This sequence joins TRBV19 and TRBJ2-1, with 10 nucleotides matching TRBD2. The CDR3 runs 16 residues. V lost 6 bases to trimming and J lost 3 bases; unmatched junction nucleotides: 8. Germline V gives CDR1 LNHDA, CDR2 SQIVND (reference sequence). The CDR3 reads CASRSSLAGSYNEQFF. For the CDR3, the DNA is TGTGCCAGTAGATCGTCACTAGCGGGAAGCTACAATGAGCAGTTCTTC.

This clonotype was recorded a few times. This may stem from a read error, because a much larger clone lies one nucleotide away. The genes are TRBV7-2 and TRBJ2-5; D is undetermined. The CDR3 contains 12 residues. The V end lost 1 base, the J end lost 5 bases, and 5 bases lay between the germline ends. The V gene's germline CDR1 is SGHTA and CDR2 FQGNSA. The CDR3 coding sequence is TGTGCCAGCAGCTTAGTGTATGAGACCCAGTACTTC. Translated: CASSLVYETQYF.

At least ten counts were recorded for this clonotype. The V and J genes are TRBV6-1 and TRBJ1-2, with 8 positions matching TRBD1. This CDR3 comprises 18 residues. The ends lost 6 bases at V and 5 bases at J; junction bases unmatched: 20. Germline CDR1 and CDR2: MNHNS and SASEGT. CDR3 in amino acids: CASSSTIAKTGGRYGYTF. The CDR3 DNA sequence: TGTGCCAGCAGCTCCACTATAGCGAAAACAGGGGGTAGATATGGCTACACCTTC.

This clonotype was recorded at least ten times. The CDR3 bases are TGTGCCAGCAGTTTATCAAGCGGGAGGGCCAGAGCTGAGCAGTTCTTC. Translating it yields CASSLSSGRARAEQFF. This chain uses TRBV27 with TRBJ2-1, with 10 bases that match TRBD2. J gave up 9 bases and V 0 bases, and 8 bases lay outside the gene matches. This CDR3 spans 16 amino acids. Germline CDR1 and CDR2: MNHEY and SMNVEV (reference sequence).

This clonotype has ten or more counts. The rearrangement links TRBV4-3 to TRBJ2-3; D gene unclear. From germline, CDR1 is LGHNA and CDR2 YSLEER. CDR3 length: 14 residues. Trimming took off 6 bases at V and 2 bases at J, with 12 bases between the two ends. The CDR3 spells CASSGVVFTDTQYF. The CDR3, as DNA: TGCGCCAGCAGTGGGGTAGTATTCACAGATACGCAGTATTTT.

This clonotype was seen ten or more times. The rearrangement links TRBV29-1 to TRBJ1-1; 8 nucleotides align to TRBD1. V was pared by 0 bases and J by 4 bases, with 10 bases of the junction left unmatched. CDR3 length: 16 amino acids. Germline loops: CDR1 SQVTM, CDR2 ANQGSEA. CDR3 DNA: TGCAGCGTTGAAGACCCTTGGACAGGGATGGGCACTGAAGCTTTCTTT. This sequence encodes CSVEDPWTGMGTEAFF. Combining the CDR3 with reference TRBV29-1 and TRBJ1-1 gives the whole variable domain SAVISQKPSRDICQRGTSLTIQCQVDSQVTMMFWYRQQPGQSLTLIATANQGSEATYESGFVIDKFPISRPNLTFSTLTVSNMSPEDSSIYLCSVEDPWTGMGTEAFFGQGTRLTVV.

A few counts support this clonotype. The CDR3 sequence is CSASTSGRVIQYF. The CDR3, as DNA: TGCAGTGCTTCCACGAGCGGGAGGGTCATTCAGTACTTC. The chain has TRBV20-1 and TRBJ2-4, with 10 bases fitting TRBD2. CDR1 is DFQATT, CDR2 SNEGSKA, per germline (reference sequence). Trimming removed 5 bases from V and 9 bases from J; junction bases left unmatched: 7. This CDR3 spans 13 amino acids.

This rearrangement joins TRBV9 to TRBJ1-5; unclear D gene. Trimming took 3 bases from V and 5 from J, leaving 12 bases between them. From germline, CDR1 is SGDLS and CDR2 YYNGEE. The CDR3 totals 14 residues. As DNA, the CDR3 is TGTGCCAGCAGCGCCCGGCAGGACCATCAGCCCCAGCATTTT. Its translation: CASSARQDHQPQHF.

This clonotype was recorded many times. The rearrangement uses TRBV29-1 and TRBJ2-1, with TRBD2 as a possible D gene (5 bases). V was cut by 6 bases and J by 5 bases, with 17 bases left in between. CDR3 size: 14 residues. The germline CDR1 and CDR2 sequences are SQVTM and ANQGSEA. CDR3 sequence reads: CSVRRSGPDNEQFF. Written as DNA, the CDR3 is TGCAGCGTCCGAAGGAGCGGCCCCGACAATGAGCAGTTCTTC.

This clonotype was seen repeatedly, ten times or more. This chain connects TRBV27 to TRBJ1-6, with D perhaps matching TRBD1 (6 bases). Germline-derived CDR1 and CDR2 are MNHEY and SMNVEV (reference sequence). Trimming took 6 bases from V and 7 from J, leaving 7 bases between them. This CDR3 has 12 amino acids. The CDR3 sequence: CASRQGNSPLHF. CDR3 DNA sequence: TGTGCCAGCAGACAGGGCAATTCACCCCTCCACTTT.

This clonotype was seen ten or more times. The chain employs TRBV9 and TRBJ2-1, with 7 positions matching TRBD2. The germline V gene has CDR1 SGDLS and CDR2 YYNGEE. The trim removed 0 bases at V and 5 bases at J, leaving 5 bases unmatched. The CDR3 is 15 amino acids. The CDR3 nucleotides are TGTGCCAGCAGCGTAGAAGGAGCGGGGCACAATGAGCAGTTCTTC. Translated, it gives CASSVEGAGHNEQFF.

This clonotype was seen at least ten times. The V call is TRBV19, the J call TRBJ1-1, with D unclear. The CDR3 totals 12 residues. Germline-derived CDR1 and CDR2 are LNHDA and SQIVND (reference sequence). V dropped 9 bases and J dropped 1 base, with 9 bases sitting between them. The chain's CDR3 is CASREENTEAFF. DNA of the CDR3: TGTGCCAGCCGGGAGGAGAACACTGAAGCTTTCTTT.

In this sample, this clonotype turned up many times. V and J are TRBV7-9 and TRBJ2-1, with D unclear. The CDR3 sequence is 15 residues long. The germline V and J ends were trimmed by 3 bases and 4 bases, with 13 bases remaining between them. CDR1 and CDR2 from the germline V gene are SEHNR and FQNEAQ (reference sequence). This CDR3 is CASSLFGVLYNEQFF. CDR3 sequence (DNA): TGTGCCAGCAGCTTGTTTGGGGTTCTGTACAATGAGCAGTTCTTC.

Comments on this clonotype: The junction does not match germline at one end; this may be a read error. The V gene is TRBV20-1, the J gene TRBJ1-1; D is undetermined. Germline loops: CDR1 DFQATT, CDR2 SNEGSKA (reference sequence). This CDR3 spans 15 amino acids. The CDR3 region is CSARDGRSLNSEPFF. As DNA, the CDR3 is TGCAGTGCTAGAGATGGAAGGTCATTGAACTCTGAACCTTTCTTT.

This clonotype was observed a handful of times. V and J are TRBV29-1 and TRBJ2-3, with 8 bases that match TRBD1. V trimming: 5 bases; J trimming: 2 bases; junction bases outside the gene matches: 6. Germline CDR1 is SQVTM and CDR2 is ANQGSEA. The length of the CDR3 is 14 residues. The CDR3 is CSVRDRIATDTQYF. The CDR3 DNA is TGCAGCGTTAGGGACAGGATAGCCACAGATACGCAGTATTTT.

This clonotype was recorded at least ten times. The CDR3 loop reads CASSGEFQQYF. The CDR3 DNA follows: TGTGCCAGCAGTGGCGAGTTTCAGCAGTACTTC. The genes are TRBV2 and TRBJ2-7; D is unresolved. The germline V gene has CDR1 SNHLY and CDR2 FYNNEI. The V end was cut by 4 bases, the J end by 8 bases, with 9 bases between. The CDR3 is 11 amino acids.